This T cell receptor beta chain is from a study of cytomegalovirus exposure and HLA in healthy donors. At the level of the study: HLA-typed donors were the source of about 90 million unique TCRs held in an early data release. Study-wide results and limits: The authors later found HLA-associated TCR beta chains more clonally expanded than equally common others. A later analysis appeared to link common viral pathogens to several of the most significant clusters.

For this clone: Its cognate antigen is unknown.

PCR amplification relied on 60 Vbeta primers (plus 13 Jbeta primers). The protocol was immunoSEQ multiplex PCR, while the TCRdb copy is restricted to in-frame clones and leaves out a portion. This sample has about 150,000 clones; about 72% occur once, and the top ten carry 2% to 2.5%. The CDR3 consists of 13 residues. Germline V gene lookup returns CDR1 SNHLY and CDR2 FYNNEI. With V trimmed by 11 bases and J by 4 bases, 8 bases remained unmatched. This rearrangement joins TRBV2 to TRBJ2-7; 10 bases match TRBD1. This clonotype was obtained from a man aged 40-49 years in good health and CMV-seronegative. The sequenced sample was PBMCs. The CDR3 coding sequence is TGTGCCGGGAGACAGGGGGCTAGTTACGAGCAGTACTTC. Protein: CAGRQGASYEQYF.